Many counts were recorded for the clone carrying this T cell receptor beta chain. Its antigen is unknown. TCRdb ran MiXCR on the reads and lists one entry per CDR3 protein. The sample has roughly 130,000 distinct CDR3 sequences, roughly a quarter seen once; the top ten hold 30% to 40%. The data were obtained in a study of T cell repertoires in cytomegalovirus infection. Study at large: An indication of both CMV infection and matching HLA type came from public TCR beta signatures.

This CDR3 region has 13 residues. Trimming at V came to 7 bases and at J to 9 bases, leaving 9 bases not matched to a gene. Notes on the study in general: The cumulative frequency of public TCR beta families identified carriers of CMV plus the relevant HLA. It was HLA-C-restricted CMV-specific TCR beta clonotypes that dominated the response ex vivo.

The genes are TRBV12-3 or TRBV12-4 and TRBJ2-1; 7 positions agree with TRBD1. The receptor's source is a human donor in good health (CMV status not recorded). Some clones in this sample may be carry-over from other donors' samples. The sequencing sample was made of PBMCs, sequenced either directly or after in vitro stimulation (not recorded which). In DNA form, the CDR3 reads TGTGCCAGCACCCTACAGGGGCCGGGTGAGCAGTTCTTC. Translation gives CASTLQGPGEQFF.